The 21 T cell receptor beta chains below all came from one sample that was sequenced in a study of shared clonotypes between healthy human individuals. Clones were sequenced by immunoSEQ multiplex PCR, and TCRdb holds only the in-frame ones, with some missing. The sample yields about 640,000 clones, 72% seen once. The sequencing sample was made of memory CD4+ T cells sorted from blood. Subset in this sample: CD45RA-negative fraction. These receptors all come from a woman aged 25 to 45 in good health.

The genes are TRBV7-2 and TRBJ2-3, with 8 bases lining up with TRBD2. CDR3 length: 14 residues. Trimming at V came to 1 base and at J to 3 bases, leaving 0 bases not matched to a gene. The germline V gene encodes CDR1 SGHTA and CDR2 FQGNSA. CDR3 amino acids: CASSLGLATDTQYF. DNA of the CDR3: TGTGCCAGCAGCTTAGGACTAGCGACAGATACGCAGTATTTT. The entire variable domain, with the rest obtained from reference TRBV7-2 and TRBJ2-3, is as follows: GAGVSQSPSNKVTEKGKDVELRCDPISGHTALYWYRQSLGQGLEFLIYFQGNSAPDKSGLPSDRFSAERTGGSVSTLTIQRTQQEDSAVYLCASSLGLATDTQYFGPGTRLTVL.

The chain has TRBV19 and TRBJ2-1; 7 bases are a match to TRBD2. Germline V gene lookup returns CDR1 LNHDA and CDR2 SQIVND (reference sequence). Trimming took 3 bases from V and 9 from J; bases not matched to a gene: 23. The CDR3 runs 19 residues. The CDR3 protein is CASSIIGAYEGGPRGEQFF. The CDR3 nucleotides are TGTGCCAGTAGTATTATTGGGGCCTATGAGGGAGGGCCGAGGGGTGAGCAGTTCTTC.

The chain has TRBV5-4 and TRBJ1-3; TRBD1 matches at 8 bases. This CDR3 is 16 amino acids long. The germline CDR1 and CDR2 sequences are SGHNT and YYREEE (reference sequence). Unmatched junction bases numbered 10, after V lost 1 base and J lost 7 bases. The CDR3 DNA follows: TGTGCCAGCAGCTTGCTGTCCGCAGGGGGCGTCAACACCATATATTTT. Translation: CASSLLSAGGVNTIYF.

The chain links TRBV10-2 to TRBJ2-2; 8 nucleotides agree with TRBD1. The CDR3 extends over 15 amino acids. The trim removed 10 bases at V and 5 bases at J, leaving 12 bases unmatched. Germline V gives CDR1 WSHSY, CDR2 SAAADI. In DNA, the CDR3 is TGCGCCACGTTACGAGGACAGGGTCTTACCGGGGAGCTGTTTTTT. Encoded protein: CATLRGQGLTGELFF.

The chain uses TRBV11-2 and TRBJ2-3; possibly TRBD1 for D (5 bases). V was cut by 3 bases and J by 4 bases, with 8 bases left in between. This CDR3 has 13 residues. Germline lookup yields CDR1 SGHAT and CDR2 FQNNGV. CDR3 DNA sequence: TGTGCCAGCAGCTTCATAGGGGCAGATACGCAGTATTTT. Its translation: CASSFIGADTQYF.

The chain links TRBV19 to TRBJ2-2, with 7 bases matching TRBD2. Losses at the gene ends were 11 bases for V and 7 bases for J; bases not matched to a gene: 19. Germline V CDR1 and CDR2: LNHDA, SQIVND (reference sequence). The CDR3 totals 16 residues. The CDR3 DNA sequence: TGTGCCTCAAACGGGGGGACCACCTTAGGAGTCGGGGAGCTGTTTTTT. It translates to CASNGGTTLGVGELFF.

The V gene is TRBV5-1, the J gene TRBJ1-4; D unclear. Germline V gene sequence: CDR1 SGHRS, CDR2 YFSETQ. Trimming left V 4 bases short and J 6 bases short, with 19 bases between. This CDR3 region has 16 residues. CDR3 sequence: CASSHNPEGGDEKLFF. The CDR3 DNA reads TGCGCCAGCAGCCACAACCCGGAGGGTGGGGATGAAAAACTGTTTTTT.

V is TRBV9 and J is TRBJ2-1, with D possibly TRBD2 on 5 matching bases. The V and J ends lost 0 bases and 8 bases respectively, with 12 bases between them. Germline V gene sequence: CDR1 SGDLS, CDR2 YYNGEE. This CDR3 comprises 14 residues. DNA for the CDR3: TGTGCCAGCAGCGTAGCCGGGATAAGCGATGAGCAGTTCTTC. Translation: CASSVAGISDEQFF.

The gene calls are TRBV10-3 and TRBJ2-1; 9 bases fit TRBD2. Losses at the gene ends were 2 bases for V and 3 bases for J; bases not matched to a gene: 11. Germline assignment: CDR1 ENHRY and CDR2 SYGVKD. The CDR3 spans 18 residues. For the CDR3, the DNA is TGTGCCATCAGTGAGGGTTCCTTCCTAGCGGGAAGCTACAATGAGCAGTTCTTC. Residues: CAISEGSFLAGSYNEQFF.

The chain couples TRBV6-1 to TRBJ2-1, with 7 nucleotides matching TRBD2. The CDR3 runs 17 residues. V shed 2 bases and J 4 bases; nucleotides not matched to a gene: 11. Germline V gene sequence: CDR1 MNHNS, CDR2 SASEGT. DNA of the CDR3: TGTGCCAGCAGTGAACCCGGACTAGGTGGAAGATACAATGAGCAGTTCTTC. Its translation: CASSEPGLGGRYNEQFF.

The rearrangement joins TRBV2 to TRBJ2-7; D possibly corresponds to TRBD2 (5 bases). The V end lost 6 bases, the J end lost 6 bases, and 18 bases lay between the germline ends. Germline CDR1 SNHLY, CDR2 FYNNEI. This CDR3 is 14 amino acids long. CDR3 sequence (DNA): TGTGCCAGCAGCTTACTAGATGTGGCAGGCGAGCAGTACTTC. Its translation is CASSLLDVAGEQYF.

The chain carries TRBV5-1 and TRBJ1-1; D possibly corresponds to TRBD1 (5 bases). The ends were cut back, 0 bases at V and 8 bases at J, with 11 bases in the middle. Germline loops: CDR1 SGHRS, CDR2 YFSETQ. The CDR3 is 13 residues long. CDR3: CASSLGDSKEAFF. CDR3 in DNA: TGCGCCAGCAGCTTGGGTGACAGCAAAGAAGCTTTCTTT. Complete variable domain (other parts from reference TRBV5-1 and TRBJ1-1): KAGVTQTPRYLIKTRGQQVTLSCSPISGHRSVSWYQQTPGQGLQFLFEYFSETQRNKGNFPGRFSGRQFSNSRSEMNVSTLELGDSALYLCASSLGDSKEAFFGQGTRLTVV.

The V and J genes are TRBV28 and TRBJ2-7, with 8 bases that match TRBD2. V gave up 2 bases and J gave up 1 base; unmatched junction bases: 10. The CDR3 extends over 17 amino acids. Germline values: CDR1 MDHEN, CDR2 SYDVKM. CDR3 bases: TGTGCCAGCAGTTTAGTTCCTAGCGGGTTACCTTCCTACGAGCAGTACTTC. As protein: CASSLVPSGLPSYEQYF.

The V call is TRBV6-6, the J call TRBJ1-1; 8 nucleotides match TRBD1. The CDR3 is made up of 13 amino acids. V shed 7 bases, J shed 4 bases, and the junction held 5 bases outside the gene matches. Germline loops: CDR1 MNHNY, CDR2 SVGAGI (reference sequence). The CDR3 DNA sequence: TGTGCCAGCATCCCAGGGGGCAGCACTGAAGCTTTCTTT. This gives the protein CASIPGGSTEAFF.

This clone has a count of ten or more. The genes are TRBV7-9 and TRBJ1-1; D ambiguous. The germline V gene has CDR1 SEHNR and CDR2 FQNEAQ (reference sequence). The CDR3 covers 13 residues. The ends were cut back, 5 bases at V and 4 bases at J, with 11 bases in the middle. The CDR3 region is CASSRDVGTEAFF. For the CDR3, the DNA is TGTGCCAGCAGCCGCGATGTTGGCACTGAAGCTTTCTTT.

The chain has TRBV15 and TRBJ2-1, with no clear D. CDR1 is LNHNV and CDR2 is YYDKDF in the germline V gene (reference sequence). V was pared by 9 bases and J by 15 bases, with 24 bases between. The CDR3 has 13 residues. CDR3 in DNA: TGTGCCACGACCGTTGGAGTAGCTGGGTCCCCGTTCTTC. Amino acid sequence: CATTVGVAGSPFF.

In this sample, this clone turned up a few times. The chain couples TRBV28 to TRBJ1-4, with a tentative D call TRBD1 (6 bases). From germline, CDR1 is MDHEN and CDR2 SYDVKM. The ends were cut back, 6 bases at V and 8 bases at J, with 19 bases in the middle. The CDR3 has 15 residues. The CDR3 coding sequence is TGTGCCAGCAGACTTGACGACAGGTACCAAGAAAAACTGTTTTTT. It yields the protein CASRLDDRYQEKLFF.

The rearrangement joins TRBV28 to TRBJ2-7, with TRBD1 identical over 8 bases. The CDR3 runs 14 residues. CDR1 is MDHEN and CDR2 is SYDVKM in the germline V gene. V lost 7 bases, J lost 1 base, and 6 bases stayed unmatched. The CDR3 DNA sequence: TGTGCCAGCAACCTAGGACAGGGATCCTACGAGCAGTACTTC. Translation: CASNLGQGSYEQYF.

The chain has TRBV18 and TRBJ2-1; 8 nucleotides match TRBD1. The CDR3 loop spans 13 amino acids. Germline loops: CDR1 KGHSH, CDR2 LQKENI. The V gene end was trimmed by 5 bases and the J gene end by 9 bases; junction bases not matched to a gene: 6. The CDR3 DNA reads TGTGCCAGCTCAGGGACAGGTGAGATTGAGCAGTTCTTC. Protein: CASSGTGEIEQFF.

In the case of this clone: At one end, the junction sequence differs from germline, possibly due to a read error. This same CDR3 is encoded by further DNA sequences in the sample. V usage is TRBV29-1 and J usage is TRBJ1-1, with D unresolved. Germline lookup yields CDR1 SQVTM and CDR2 ANQGSEA. This CDR3 contains 12 residues. CDR3 in DNA: TGTAGCGCTGAGGGAAGGAACACTGAAGCTTTCTTT. It encodes CSAEGRNTEAFF.

The gene calls are TRBV10-1 and TRBJ2-7; a weak D match, TRBD1 (6 bases). The CDR3 loop spans 15 amino acids. Germline V gene sequence: CDR1 WNHNN, CDR2 SYGVQD (reference sequence). V was cut by 0 bases and J by 5 bases, with 14 bases left in between. This CDR3 is CASSESVSQGNEQYF. For the CDR3, the DNA is TGCGCCAGCAGTGAGTCGGTCAGCCAGGGGAACGAGCAGTACTTC.